Below, 25 T cell receptor beta chains from the same sample are listed, as sequenced in a study of T-cell reconstitution after alpha-beta-depleted transplantation in children. For TCRbeta, the library was prepared with unique molecular identifiers. TCRdb redid the calling of the PCR reads with MiXCR, one entry per CDR3 protein. In the table there are hundreds of thousands of distinct CDR3 sequences, around 17% of which are singletons. The sequencing used PBMCs from the stem cell graft donor, collected from the stem cell graft. These receptor sequences come from a human donor who donated a stem cell graft to a child with acute myeloid leukemia.

This clonotype showed up just a few times. The chain is built from TRBV6-4 and TRBJ2-3; D gene uncertain. This CDR3 is 13 amino acids long. Per the germline V gene, CDR1 is MRHNA and CDR2 is SNTAGT. V was pared by 0 bases and J by 2 bases, with 3 bases between. DNA of the CDR3: TGTGCCAGCAGTGACTCGGCCACAGATACGCAGTATTTT. This codes for CASSDSATDTQYF.

This clonotype was observed a handful of times. The chain combines TRBV20-1 with TRBJ1-2, with D hard to call. The V and J ends lost 0 bases and 4 bases respectively, with 18 bases between them. The germline V gene has CDR1 DFQATT and CDR2 SNEGSKA (reference sequence). CDR3 length: 16 residues. The CDR3: CSAREFADGGIYGYTF. CDR3 bases: TGCAGTGCTAGAGAATTCGCCGACGGCGGAATCTATGGCTACACCTTC.

The rearrangement uses TRBV29-1 and TRBJ1-1; no firm D call. The length of the CDR3 is 13 residues. CDR1 is SQVTM, CDR2 ANQGSEA, per germline. The V and J ends lost 7 bases and 1 base respectively, with 13 bases between them. DNA for the CDR3: TGCAGCGGTCGCAGTACGGGGAACACTGAAGCTTTCTTT. This translates into CSGRSTGNTEAFF.

The V and J genes are TRBV20-1 and TRBJ1-1; D is uncertain. Germline V lookup: CDR1 DFQATT, CDR2 SNEGSKA (reference sequence). The V gene lost 0 bases and the J gene lost 1 base, with 12 bases spanning the gap. The CDR3 is 15 amino acids. Here the CDR3 DNA reads TGCAGTGCTAGAGAGGGCAGCATGGGGAACACTGAAGCTTTCTTT. It translates to CSAREGSMGNTEAFF.

There are a few counts of this clonotype. The CDR3 coding sequence is TGTGCTAGGACCCCAGGGCGGGGTACTGAAGCTTTCTTT. As protein: CARTPGRGTEAFF. J is TRBJ1-1 and V is TRBV12-5, with a tentative D call TRBD1 (5 bases). Between the trimmed V and J ends, which lost 9 bases and 5 bases, there was a span of 16 bases. CDR3 size: 13 residues. The V gene's germline CDR1 is LGHNT and CDR2 FRNRAP. Filled out from reference TRBV12-5 and TRBJ1-1, the complete variable domain reads DARVTQTPRHKVTEMGQEVTMRCQPILGHNTVFWYRQTMMQGLELLAYFRNRAPLDDSGMPKDRFSAEMPDATLATLKIQPSEPRDSAVYFCARTPGRGTEAFFGQGTRLTVV.

The chain carries TRBV24-1 and TRBJ2-3, with D hard to call. CDR1 is KGHDR and CDR2 is SFDVKD in the germline V gene. Trimming cost V 2 bases and J 3 bases, with 11 bases left between them. CDR3 length: 15 residues. The CDR3 bases are TGTGCCACCAGTGATTCCCGAAAATATACAGATACGCAGTATTTT. It codes for CATSDSRKYTDTQYF.

The rearrangement uses TRBV7-2 and TRBJ1-5; D gene unclear. Germline V gene lookup returns CDR1 SGHTA and CDR2 FQGNSA. V lost 5 bases and J 0 bases, leaving 11 bases between the germline ends. The CDR3 is 15 residues long. In DNA, the CDR3 is TGTGCCAGCAGCCAGGCTCCTTATAGCAATCAGCCCCAGCATTTT. Protein: CASSQAPYSNQPQHF.

This clonotype was detected only a few times. V usage is TRBV18 and J usage is TRBJ1-6; the match to TRBD1 covers 7 bases. This CDR3 is built from 14 residues. Trimming cost V 6 bases and J 10 bases; bases outside gene matches: 9. Germline V gene lookup returns CDR1 KGHSH and CDR2 LQKENI. CDR3 protein: CASSTGSEGSPLHF. CDR3 DNA sequence: TGTGCCAGCTCGACAGGGTCGGAGGGATCACCCCTCCACTTT.

This clonotype was counted at least ten times. The chain uses TRBV5-8 and TRBJ2-7, with TRBD1 matching over 7 bases. CDR1 and CDR2 (germline): SGHTS, YDEGEE. The CDR3 contains 18 residues. V lost 4 bases, J lost 3 bases, and 19 bases stayed unmatched. The CDR3 sequence is CASSLGVMGQPSDYEQYV. DNA of the CDR3: TGTGCCAGCAGCCTGGGGGTCATGGGACAGCCATCGGACTACGAGCAGTACGTC.

The V gene is TRBV7-6, the J gene TRBJ1-1; no firm D call. The CDR3 has 13 residues. Trimming removed 3 bases at V and 6 bases at J, with 11 bases between. Germline CDR1 SGHVS, CDR2 FNYEAQ. The CDR3 coding sequence is TGTGCCAGCAGCTTTTCTGCCGGGGCTGAAGCTTTCTTT. It yields the protein CASSFSAGAEAFF.

V is TRBV15 and J is TRBJ1-5; maybe TRBD1 (6 bases). Trimming removed 5 bases at V and 1 base at J, with 15 bases between. The germline V gene encodes CDR1 LNHNV and CDR2 YYDKDF (reference sequence). CDR3 length: 16 residues. DNA for the CDR3: TGTGCCACCAGCGTCCGAGGGGGGATAAGCAATCAGCCCCAGCATTTT. Translation gives CATSVRGGISNQPQHF.

The rearrangement links TRBV7-9 to TRBJ2-3, with D tentatively TRBD1 (5 bases). Between the trimmed V and J ends, which lost 5 bases and 7 bases, there was a span of 25 bases. Germline CDR1 and CDR2: SEHNR and FQNEAQ (reference sequence). The CDR3 loop spans 17 amino acids. The CDR3 is CASSLDRIGRQGNTQYF. DNA of the CDR3: TGTGCCAGCAGCCTAGATCGGATAGGGCGCCAGGGTAATACGCAGTATTTT.

At least ten counts were recorded for this clonotype. The V gene is TRBV20-1, the J gene TRBJ1-4, with 8 bases fitting TRBD1. This CDR3 is 16 amino acids long. With V trimmed by 1 base and J by 2 bases, 6 bases remained unmatched. Per the germline V gene, CDR1 is DFQATT and CDR2 is SNEGSKA (reference sequence). In nucleotides, the CDR3 is TGCAGTGCTAGAGCCCCAAACAGGGGGACTAATGAAAAACTGTTTTTT. As protein: CSARAPNRGTNEKLFF.

This clonotype was detected a few times. The chain is built from TRBV5-6 and TRBJ1-1; D is unresolved. Trimming pared 3 bases from V and 5 bases from J, leaving 11 bases between. Germline assignment: CDR1 SGHDT and CDR2 YYEEEE. CDR3 length: 13 amino acids. The CDR3 region has the DNA TGTGCCAGCAGCTGGGCGCGGGATACTGAAGCTTTCTTT. The encoded protein is CASSWARDTEAFF.

V and J are TRBV20-1 and TRBJ2-2, with 8 nucleotides matching TRBD2. The V segment lost 3 bases and the J segment 2 bases; nucleotides outside the gene matches: 8. Per germline, CDR1 DFQATT and CDR2 SNEGSKA (reference sequence). This CDR3 is built from 16 residues. Written as DNA, the CDR3 is TGCAGTGCTAGGCGAGCGGGGGCCCACAACACCGGGGAGCTGTTTTTT. Amino acid sequence: CSARRAGAHNTGELFF.

The chain links TRBV7-8 to TRBJ2-7; the match to TRBD1 covers 7 bases. V shed 5 bases, J shed 2 bases, and the junction held 6 bases outside the gene matches. CDR1 SGHVS and CDR2 FQNEAQ come from the germline V gene. CDR3 length: 14 residues. DNA for the CDR3: TGTGCCAGCAGCCCGTACAGGGGCCCCTACGAGCAGTACGTC. The encoded protein is CASSPYRGPYEQYV.

Many counts were recorded for this clonotype. The gene calls are TRBV20-1 and TRBJ2-1; D is unclear. Trimming left V 1 base short and J 7 bases short, with 14 bases between. The CDR3 covers 14 residues. Germline V gene data show CDR1 as DFQATT and CDR2 as SNEGSKA (reference sequence). The CDR3 region has the DNA TGCAGTGCTAGAGCGTCCGAGGCCGCTAATGAGCAGTTCTTC. This codes for CSARASEAANEQFF.

This clonotype showed up many times. The chain joins TRBV6-1 to TRBJ2-7; 8 nucleotides match TRBD2. CDR1 is MNHNS, CDR2 SASEGT, per germline. The CDR3 spans 16 residues. J was trimmed by 1 base and V by 6 bases; bases with no gene match: 11. CDR3 DNA: TGTGCCAGCAGCCTCGGGGGGGCTACAAGGTCCTACGAGCAGTACGTC. It specifies CASSLGGATRSYEQYV.

The chain couples TRBV7-3 to TRBJ2-7; D ambiguous. Trimming cost V 4 bases and J 6 bases, with 13 bases left between them. Germline-derived CDR1 and CDR2 are SGHTA and FQGTGA. CDR3 length: 13 amino acids. CDR3 sequence (DNA): TGTGCCAGCAGCTCGGAACCTTTGGGCGAGCAGTACTTC. Its translation is CASSSEPLGEQYF.

The chain is built from TRBV11-3 and TRBJ2-1, with TRBD2 as a possible D gene (5 bases). This CDR3 is 16 amino acids long. Germline V CDR1 and CDR2: SGHNT, YENEEA. V shed 0 bases and J shed 1 base, with 10 bases lying between them. The CDR3 spells CASSLDSRGSYNEQFF. The CDR3 DNA is TGTGCCAGCAGCTTAGACTCCCGAGGGTCCTACAATGAGCAGTTCTTC.

This clonotype was picked up a small number of times. The V and J genes are TRBV20-1 and TRBJ2-7; no reliable D call. This CDR3 contains 15 residues. Germline CDR1 DFQATT, CDR2 SNEGSKA (reference sequence). V gave up 0 bases and J gave up 3 bases, with 15 bases separating them. CDR3 loop: CSARDYRQWSYEQYV. The CDR3, as DNA: TGCAGTGCTAGAGATTATCGCCAGTGGAGCTACGAGCAGTACGTC.

There are a few counts of this clonotype. The chain joins TRBV18 to TRBJ2-7, with D possibly TRBD1 on 6 matching bases. The CDR3 length is 14 residues. Germline CDR1 reads KGHSH; CDR2 reads LQKENI. Trimming removed 2 bases at V and 5 bases at J, with 13 bases between. CDR3 residues: CASSPLGRGHEQYV. CDR3 nucleotide sequence: TGTGCCAGCTCACCATTGGGCAGGGGACACGAGCAGTACGTC.

The sample holds a few counts of this clonotype. The genes are TRBV20-1 and TRBJ2-3; D is unresolved. The germline V gene has CDR1 DFQATT and CDR2 SNEGSKA (reference sequence). V lost 1 base and J lost 9, with 11 bases in between. CDR3 length equals 12 residues. CDR3 in DNA: TGCAGTGCTAGAGCCACTCCAGCCACGCAGTATTTT. Translating gives CSARATPATQYF.

In its sample, this clonotype was seen many times. The chain combines TRBV4-3 with TRBJ1-5; possibly TRBD1 for D (5 bases). Germline values: CDR1 LGHNA, CDR2 YSLEER. This CDR3 has 15 residues. Trimming took off 0 bases at V and 0 bases at J, with 6 bases between the two ends. The CDR3 region is CASSQDRDSNQPQHF. CDR3 coding DNA: TGCGCCAGCAGCCAAGACAGGGATAGCAATCAGCCCCAGCATTTT.

The genes are TRBV29-1 and TRBJ1-5; 8 nucleotides agree with TRBD1. Trimming at V came to 4 bases and at J to 3 bases, leaving 5 bases not matched to a gene. Looked up from germline, CDR1 is SQVTM and CDR2 is ANQGSEA. The CDR3 runs to 14 residues. The CDR3 DNA sequence: TGCAGCGTTGGGACAGGGTGGCCCAATCAGCCCCAGCATTTT. Translation: CSVGTGWPNQPQHF.